This T cell receptor beta chain is drawn from a study of identifying expanded T cells in peripheral blood. Overall study findings and caveats: Differentially abundant clones: around 1.2 between replicates, roughly 16 at two to three weeks, less than 20 at four. Clone count variance between roughly 2-week samples rose with total template count.

For this clone: Its target is not known.

Collection occurred without any documented infections or immune events in donors. Sequencing was performed with immunoSEQ multiplex PCR; in TCRdb, only in-frame clones are kept and a portion is missing. The repertoire has 100,000 or so clones, around 88% of them found once; the top ten carry roughly 17%. The V gene end was trimmed by 4 bases and the J gene end by 0 bases; junction bases not matched to a gene: 2. CDR1 is MNHEY, CDR2 SMNVEV, per germline (reference sequence). The length of the CDR3 is 14 residues. V gene TRBV27 combines with J gene TRBJ1-1; 7 bases are a match to TRBD1. This receptor was taken from a person between 18 and 75 years old in good health. Sequences were obtained from blood. The CDR3 DNA is TGTGCCAGCAGTTCGGGACAGATGAACACTGAAGCTTTCTTT. Its protein is CASSSGQMNTEAFF.